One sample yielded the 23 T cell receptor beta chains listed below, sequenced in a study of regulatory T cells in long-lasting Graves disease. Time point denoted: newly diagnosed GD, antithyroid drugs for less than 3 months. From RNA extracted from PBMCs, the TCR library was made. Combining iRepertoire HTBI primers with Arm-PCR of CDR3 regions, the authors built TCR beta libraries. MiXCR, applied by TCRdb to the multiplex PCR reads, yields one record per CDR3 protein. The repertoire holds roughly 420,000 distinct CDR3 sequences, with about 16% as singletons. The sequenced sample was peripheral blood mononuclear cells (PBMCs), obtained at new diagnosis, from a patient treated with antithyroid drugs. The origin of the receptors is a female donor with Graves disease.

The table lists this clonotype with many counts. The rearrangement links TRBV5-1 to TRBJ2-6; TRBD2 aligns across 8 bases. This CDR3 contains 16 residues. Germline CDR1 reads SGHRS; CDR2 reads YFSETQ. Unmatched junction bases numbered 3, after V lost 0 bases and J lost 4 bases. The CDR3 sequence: CASSLAAGAGANVLTF. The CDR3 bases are TGCGCCAGCAGCTTGGCAGCGGGAGCAGGGGCCAACGTCCTGACTTTC.

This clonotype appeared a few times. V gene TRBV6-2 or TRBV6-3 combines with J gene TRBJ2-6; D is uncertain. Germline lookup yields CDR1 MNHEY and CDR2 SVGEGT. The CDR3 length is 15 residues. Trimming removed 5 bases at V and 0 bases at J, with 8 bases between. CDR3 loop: CASSEPSSGANVLTF. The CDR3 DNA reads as TGTGCCAGCAGTGAACCGAGCTCTGGGGCCAACGTCCTGACTTTC.

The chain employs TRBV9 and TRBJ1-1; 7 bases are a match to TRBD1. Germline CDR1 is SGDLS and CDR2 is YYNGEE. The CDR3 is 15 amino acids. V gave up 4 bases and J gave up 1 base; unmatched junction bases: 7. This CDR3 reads CASSQPTGRNTEAFF. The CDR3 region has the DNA TGTGCCAGCAGCCAACCGACAGGGAGGAACACTGAAGCTTTCTTT.

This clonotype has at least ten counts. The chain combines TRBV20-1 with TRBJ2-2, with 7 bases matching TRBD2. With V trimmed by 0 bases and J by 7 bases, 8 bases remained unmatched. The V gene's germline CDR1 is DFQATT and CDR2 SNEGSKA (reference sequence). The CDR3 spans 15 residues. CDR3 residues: CSARDEREGHGELFF. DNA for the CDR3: TGCAGTGCTAGAGATGAGCGGGAAGGTCACGGGGAGCTGTTTTTT.

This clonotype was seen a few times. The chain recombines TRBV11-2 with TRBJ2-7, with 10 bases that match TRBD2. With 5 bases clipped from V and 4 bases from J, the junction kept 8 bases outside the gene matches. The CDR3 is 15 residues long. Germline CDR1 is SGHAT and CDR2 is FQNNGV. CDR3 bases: TGTGCCAGCAGCCCCCCCCGGACTAGCGGATACGAGCAGTACTTC. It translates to CASSPPRTSGYEQYF.

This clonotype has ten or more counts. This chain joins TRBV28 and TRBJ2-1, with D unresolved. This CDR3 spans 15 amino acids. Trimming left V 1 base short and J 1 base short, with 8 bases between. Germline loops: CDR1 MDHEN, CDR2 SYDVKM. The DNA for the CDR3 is TGTGCCAGCAGTTTATTAACGGTATCCTACAATGAGCAGTTCTTC. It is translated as CASSLLTVSYNEQFF.

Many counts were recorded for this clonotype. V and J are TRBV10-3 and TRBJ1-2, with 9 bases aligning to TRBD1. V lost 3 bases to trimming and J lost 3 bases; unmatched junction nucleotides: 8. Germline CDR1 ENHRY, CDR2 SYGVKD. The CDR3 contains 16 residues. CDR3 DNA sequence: TGTGCCATCAGTGACCCCCGGGACAGGGAGGACTATGGCTACACCTTC. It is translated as CAISDPRDREDYGYTF.

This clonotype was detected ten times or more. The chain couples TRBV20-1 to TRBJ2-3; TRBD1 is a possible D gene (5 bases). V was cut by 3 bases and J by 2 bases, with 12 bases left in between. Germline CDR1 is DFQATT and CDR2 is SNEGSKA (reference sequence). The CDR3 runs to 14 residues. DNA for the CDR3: TGCAGTGCTAGCTCACAGGTCCCCACAGATACGCAGTATTTT. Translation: CSASSQVPTDTQYF.

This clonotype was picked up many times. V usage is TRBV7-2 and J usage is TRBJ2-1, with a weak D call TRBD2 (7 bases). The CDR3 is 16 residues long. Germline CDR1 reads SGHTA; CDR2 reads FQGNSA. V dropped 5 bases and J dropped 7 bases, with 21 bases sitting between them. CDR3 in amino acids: CASSPRGQGRGNEQFF. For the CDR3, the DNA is TGTGCCAGCAGCCCCCGGGGTCAGGGGAGGGGAAATGAGCAGTTCTTC.

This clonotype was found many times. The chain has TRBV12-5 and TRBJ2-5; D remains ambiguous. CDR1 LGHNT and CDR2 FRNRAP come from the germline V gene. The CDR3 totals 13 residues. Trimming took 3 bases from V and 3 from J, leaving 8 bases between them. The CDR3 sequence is CASGLDLKETQYF. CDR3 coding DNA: TGTGCTAGTGGTTTAGACTTAAAAGAGACCCAGTACTTC.

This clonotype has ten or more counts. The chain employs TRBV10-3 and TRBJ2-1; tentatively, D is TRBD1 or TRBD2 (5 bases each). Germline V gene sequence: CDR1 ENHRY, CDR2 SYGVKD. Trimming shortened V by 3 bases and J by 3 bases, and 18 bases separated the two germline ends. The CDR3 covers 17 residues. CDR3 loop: CAISESPPGTVYNEQFF. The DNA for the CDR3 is TGTGCCATCAGTGAAAGCCCTCCAGGGACGGTCTACAATGAGCAGTTCTTC.

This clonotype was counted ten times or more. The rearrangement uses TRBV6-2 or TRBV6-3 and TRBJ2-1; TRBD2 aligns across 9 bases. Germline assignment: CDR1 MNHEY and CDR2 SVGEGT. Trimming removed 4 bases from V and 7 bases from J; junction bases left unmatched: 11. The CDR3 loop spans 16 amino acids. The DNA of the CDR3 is TGTGCCAGCAGTTTCCCCGGGACTAGCATCAGTAATGAGCAGTTCTTC. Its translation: CASSFPGTSISNEQFF.

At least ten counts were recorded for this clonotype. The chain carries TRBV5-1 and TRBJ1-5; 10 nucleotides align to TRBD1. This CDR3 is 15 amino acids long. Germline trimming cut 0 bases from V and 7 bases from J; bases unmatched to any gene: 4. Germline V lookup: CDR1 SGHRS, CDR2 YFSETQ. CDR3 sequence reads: CASSLAGDRGQPQHF. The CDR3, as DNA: TGCGCCAGCAGCTTGGCCGGGGACAGGGGCCAGCCCCAGCATTTT.

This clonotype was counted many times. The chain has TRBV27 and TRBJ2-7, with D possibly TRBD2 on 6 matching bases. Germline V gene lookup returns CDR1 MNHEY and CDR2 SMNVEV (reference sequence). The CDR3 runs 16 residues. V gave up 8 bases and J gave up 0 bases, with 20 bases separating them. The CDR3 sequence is CASSSIGRRGSYEQYF. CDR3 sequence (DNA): TGTGCCAGCTCTTCCATCGGGCGGAGGGGCTCCTACGAGCAGTACTTC.

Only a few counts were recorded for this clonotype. The CDR3 DNA reads TGCAGCGGTCACCCCTCCGGGACAGACACTGAAGCTTTCTTT. Translated, it gives CSGHPSGTDTEAFF. The V call is TRBV29-1, the J call TRBJ1-1; 7 nucleotides match TRBD1. This CDR3 comprises 14 residues. Germline V gene sequence: CDR1 SQVTM, CDR2 ANQGSEA. After removal of 7 bases from V and 3 bases from J, the junction contained 11 bases not matched to a gene. Filled out from reference TRBV29-1 and TRBJ1-1, the complete variable domain reads SAVISQKPSRDICQRGTSLTIQCQVDSQVTMMFWYRQQPGQSLTLIATANQGSEATYESGFVIDKFPISRPNLTFSTLTVSNMSPEDSSIYLCSGHPSGTDTEAFFGQGTRLTVV.

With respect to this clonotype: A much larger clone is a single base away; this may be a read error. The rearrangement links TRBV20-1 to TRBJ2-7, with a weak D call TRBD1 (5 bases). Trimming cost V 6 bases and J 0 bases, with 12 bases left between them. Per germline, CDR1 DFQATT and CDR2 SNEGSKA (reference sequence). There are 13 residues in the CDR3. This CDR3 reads CSAPSDISYEQYF. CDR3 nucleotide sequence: TGCAGTGCCCCCTCGGACATCTCCTACGAGCAGTACTTC.

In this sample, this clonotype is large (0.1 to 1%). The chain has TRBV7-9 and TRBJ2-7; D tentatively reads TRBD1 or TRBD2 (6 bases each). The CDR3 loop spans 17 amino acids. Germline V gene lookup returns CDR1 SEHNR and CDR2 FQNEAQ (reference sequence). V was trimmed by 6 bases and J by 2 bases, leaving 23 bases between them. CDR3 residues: CASSQTATGGSAYEQYF. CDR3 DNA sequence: TGTGCCAGCAGTCAAACCGCAACCGGGGGCAGCGCCTACGAGCAGTACTTC.

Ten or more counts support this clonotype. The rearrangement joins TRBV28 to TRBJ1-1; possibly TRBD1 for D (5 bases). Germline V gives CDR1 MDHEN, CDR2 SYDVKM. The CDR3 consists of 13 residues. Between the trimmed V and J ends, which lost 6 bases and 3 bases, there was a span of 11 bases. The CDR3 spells CASSPWGDTEAFF. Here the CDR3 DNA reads TGTGCCAGCAGCCCCTGGGGGGACACTGAAGCTTTCTTT.

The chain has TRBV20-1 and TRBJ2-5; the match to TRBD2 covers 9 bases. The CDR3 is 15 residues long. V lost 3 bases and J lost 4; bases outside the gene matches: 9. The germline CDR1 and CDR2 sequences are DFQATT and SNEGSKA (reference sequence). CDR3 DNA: TGCAGTGCTAGTGCTGCGGGACTAGCAGGAGAGACCCAGTACTTC. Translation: CSASAAGLAGETQYF.

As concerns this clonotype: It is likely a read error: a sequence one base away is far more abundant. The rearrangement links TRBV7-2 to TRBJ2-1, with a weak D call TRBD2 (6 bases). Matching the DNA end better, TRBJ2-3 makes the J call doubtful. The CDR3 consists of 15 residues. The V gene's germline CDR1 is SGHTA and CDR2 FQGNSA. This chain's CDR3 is CASSLAPTSRYAQYF. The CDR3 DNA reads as TGTGCCAGCAGCTTAGCCCCGACTAGTCGTTATGCGCAGTATTTT.

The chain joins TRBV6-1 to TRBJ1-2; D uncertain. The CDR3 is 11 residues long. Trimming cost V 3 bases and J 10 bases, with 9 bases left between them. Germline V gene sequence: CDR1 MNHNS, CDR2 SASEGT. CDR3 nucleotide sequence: TGTGCCAGCAGTGATAGGGCGGCCTACACCTTC. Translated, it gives CASSDRAAYTF.

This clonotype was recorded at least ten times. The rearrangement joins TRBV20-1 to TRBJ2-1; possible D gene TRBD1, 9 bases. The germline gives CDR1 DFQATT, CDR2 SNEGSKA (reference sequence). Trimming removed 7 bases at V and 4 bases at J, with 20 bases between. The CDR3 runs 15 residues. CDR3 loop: CSVTGGKRGYNEQFF. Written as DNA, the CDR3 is TGCAGTGTTACAGGGGGCAAGCGGGGGTACAATGAGCAGTTCTTC.

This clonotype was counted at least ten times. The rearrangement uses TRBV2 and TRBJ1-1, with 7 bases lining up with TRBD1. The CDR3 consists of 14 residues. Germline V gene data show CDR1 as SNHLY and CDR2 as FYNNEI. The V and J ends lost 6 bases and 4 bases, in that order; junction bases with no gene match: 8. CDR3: CASRPGQRSTEAFF. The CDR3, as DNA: TGTGCCAGCAGACCGGGACAGAGAAGCACTGAAGCTTTCTTT.